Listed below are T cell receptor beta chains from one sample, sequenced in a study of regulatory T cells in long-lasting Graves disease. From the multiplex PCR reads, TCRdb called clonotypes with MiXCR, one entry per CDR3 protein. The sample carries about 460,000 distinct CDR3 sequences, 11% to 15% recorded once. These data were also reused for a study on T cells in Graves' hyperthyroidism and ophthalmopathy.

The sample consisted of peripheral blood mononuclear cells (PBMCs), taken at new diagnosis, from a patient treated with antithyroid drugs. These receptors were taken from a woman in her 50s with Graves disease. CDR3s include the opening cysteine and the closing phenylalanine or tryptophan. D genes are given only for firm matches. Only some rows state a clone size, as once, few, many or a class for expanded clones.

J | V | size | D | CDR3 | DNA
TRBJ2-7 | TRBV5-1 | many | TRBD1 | CASSLTGVYEQYF | TGCGCCAGCAGCTTGACAGGGGTCTACGAGCAGTACTTC
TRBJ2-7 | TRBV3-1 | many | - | CASSQKGSSYEQYF | TGTGCCAGCAGCCAAAAGGGAAGCTCCTACGAGCAGTACTTC
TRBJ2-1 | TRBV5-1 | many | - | CASGDPPRDGQFF | TGCGCCAGCGGCGACCCCCCCAGGGACGGTCAGTTCTTC
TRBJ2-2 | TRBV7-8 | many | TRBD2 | CASSSPGGAGELFF | TGTGCCAGCAGCAGTCCGGGAGGGGCCGGGGAGCTGTTTTTT
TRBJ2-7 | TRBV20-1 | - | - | CSARDHRWGPLDEQYF | TGCAGTGCTAGAGATCATCGGTGGGGACCCTTGGATGAGCAGTACTTC
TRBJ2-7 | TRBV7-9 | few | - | CASSSTVGPYEQYF | TGTGCCAGCAGCTCAACAGTGGGGCCCTACGAGCAGTACTTC
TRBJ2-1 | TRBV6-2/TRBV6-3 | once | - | CASRELGARYNEQFF | TGTGCCAGCAGGGAGCTAGGGGCTAGGTACAATGAGCAGTTCTTC
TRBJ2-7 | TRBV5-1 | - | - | CASSLDGGLYGEQYF | TGCGCCAGCAGCTTGGACGGGGGACTCTACGGGGAGCAGTACTTC
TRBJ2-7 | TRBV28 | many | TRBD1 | CASGTGGLYEQYF | TGTGCCTCCGGGACAGGGGGCTTGTACGAGCAGTACTTC
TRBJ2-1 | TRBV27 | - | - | CASNNKQVWAYNEQFF | TGTGCCAGCAACAACAAACAGGTCTGGGCCTACAATGAGCAGTTCTTC
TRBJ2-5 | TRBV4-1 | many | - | CASSQDAQETQYF | TGCGCCAGCAGCCAAGACGCCCAAGAGACCCAGTACTTC
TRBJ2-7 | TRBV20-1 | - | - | CSARAGESYEQYF | TGCAGTGCTAGAGCAGGGGAATCCTACGAGCAGTACTTC
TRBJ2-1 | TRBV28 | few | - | CASSFGVNNEQFF | TGTGCCAGCAGTTTTGGTGTGAACAATGAGCAGTTCTTC
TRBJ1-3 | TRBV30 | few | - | CAWKSEIGNTIYF | TGTGCCTGGAAGTCCGAGATTGGAAACACCATATATTTT
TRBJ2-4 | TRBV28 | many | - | CASSFDRNIQYF | TGTGCCAGCAGCTTCGACAGGAACATTCAGTACTTC
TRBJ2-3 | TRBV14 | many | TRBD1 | CASSSRQGSDTQYF | TGTGCCAGCAGCTCCCGACAGGGGTCAGATACGCAGTATTTT
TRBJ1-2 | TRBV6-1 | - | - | CASQSYGYTF | TGTGCCAGTCAATCCTATGGCTACACCTTC
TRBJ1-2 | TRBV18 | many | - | CASSPIGRDGYTF | TGTGCCAGCTCACCAATCGGGAGGGATGGCTACACCTTC
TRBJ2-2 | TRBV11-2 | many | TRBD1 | CASTMTGGANTGELFF | TGTGCCAGCACCATGACAGGGGGCGCGAACACCGGGGAGCTGTTTTTT
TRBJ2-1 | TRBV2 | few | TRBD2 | CASSEREGSEQFF | TGTGCCAGCAGTGAGCGGGAGGGGAGTGAGCAGTTCTTC
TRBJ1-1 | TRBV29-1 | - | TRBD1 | CSVEDWAGGRVTEAFF | TGCAGCGTTGAAGATTGGGCAGGGGGCCGGGTCACTGAAGCTTTCTTT
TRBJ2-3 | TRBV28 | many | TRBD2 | CASRTSGRTDTQYF | TGTGCCAGCAGAACTAGCGGGAGAACAGATACGCAGTATTTT
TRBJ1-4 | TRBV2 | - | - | CASSRSPPNEKLFF | TGTGCCAGCAGTAGGAGCCCTCCTAATGAAAAACTGTTTTTT
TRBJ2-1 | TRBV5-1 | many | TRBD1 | CASSFTGESQFF | TGCGCCAGCAGCTTCACAGGGGAGTCGCAGTTCTTC
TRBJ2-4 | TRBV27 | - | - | CASSSLENIQYF | TGTGCCAGCAGTTCCCTCGAAAACATTCAGTACTTC
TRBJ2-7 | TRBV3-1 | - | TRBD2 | CASSQSGTPEQYF | TGTGCCAGCAGCCAAAGCGGGACCCCCGAGCAGTACTTC
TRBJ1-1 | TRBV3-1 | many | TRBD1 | CASSQYRDREAFF | TGTGCCAGCAGCCAATATAGGGACAGAGAAGCTTTCTTT